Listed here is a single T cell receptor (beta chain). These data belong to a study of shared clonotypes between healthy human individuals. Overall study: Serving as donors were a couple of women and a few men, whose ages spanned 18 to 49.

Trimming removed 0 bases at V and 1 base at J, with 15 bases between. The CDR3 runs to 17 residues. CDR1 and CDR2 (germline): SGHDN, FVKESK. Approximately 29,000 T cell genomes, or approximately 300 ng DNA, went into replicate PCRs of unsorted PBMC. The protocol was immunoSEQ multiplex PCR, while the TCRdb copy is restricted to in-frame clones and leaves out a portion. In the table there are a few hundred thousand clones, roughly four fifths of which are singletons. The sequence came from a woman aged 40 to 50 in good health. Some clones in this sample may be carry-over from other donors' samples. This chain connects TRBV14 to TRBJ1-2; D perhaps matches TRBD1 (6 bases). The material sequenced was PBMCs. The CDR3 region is CASSQENPGVVNYGYTF. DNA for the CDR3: TGTGCCAGCAGCCAAGAAAATCCAGGGGTTGTTAACTATGGCTACACCTTC.